Described below is a single TCR beta chain sequence and its context. The antigen remains unidentified. The data stem from a study of CD8+CD57+ T cells in acquired aplastic anemia. Study summary: The study obtained an average of around 2.9 ug of DNA from sorted CD4+ and CD8+ cells. Healthy donor CD4+ cell samples had a mean of around 10 million reads.

It was genomic DNA that served as the template for profiling TCR beta VDJ and CDR3. Each CDR3 protein is one row after TCRdb ran MiXCR on the reads. The repertoire holds around 50,000 distinct CDR3 sequences, with around 72% as singletons. Study-level points and caveats: Overlapping CD8+ CDR3 repertoires of patients and controls contained roughly 27 shared sequences.

The CDR3 runs 14 residues. Germline lookup yields CDR1 SGHAT and CDR2 FQNNGV. The TCR sequence derives from a human donor in good health, serving as a control. The chain employs TRBV11-2 and TRBJ1-1; no clear D gene. Material for sequencing was sorted CD4+, CD8+, or CD8+CD57+ T cells (not recorded which) from PBMCs. CDR3 DNA sequence: TGTCCCGGCAGCCCCATGGTCAGGAGCGGTGAAGCTTTCTTT. Translated: CPGSPMVRSGEAFF. Looking up the rest from reference TRBV11-2 and TRBJ1-1 gives the full variable domain: EAGVAQSPRYKIIEKRQSVAFWCNPISGHATLYWYQQILGQGPKLLIQFQNNGVVDDSQLPKDRFSAERLKGVDSTLKIQPAKLEDSAVYLCPGSPMVRSGEAFFGQGTRLTVV.